A selection of T cell receptor beta chains follows, all from one sample in a study of breast tumors, draining lymph nodes, adjacent tissues. TCRdb re-called the multiplex PCR reads through MiXCR, storing one row per CDR3 protein. The sample yields approximately 52,000 distinct CDR3 sequences, approximately 45% seen once. The sample was breast tumor tissue. The receptors come from a female donor with breast cancer. Some clones in this sample may be carry-over from other donors' samples. CDR3s include the opening cysteine and the closing phenylalanine or tryptophan. A D gene is named only where the DNA matches it firmly. A clone size is listed for some rows: how often the clone was seen (once, few, many), or a class if it is expanded.

D: TRBD1; size: many; V: TRBV12-3/TRBV12-4; J: TRBJ2-7; CDR3: CASRKQGGSYEQYF; DNA: TGTGCCAGCAGAAAACAGGGGGGATCCTACGAGCAGTACTTC
D: TRBD2; size: -; V: TRBV6-2/TRBV6-3; J: TRBJ2-1; CDR3: CASSPPGLARNEQFF; DNA: TGTGCCAGCAGTCCCCCGGGACTAGCGCGCAATGAGCAGTTCTTC
D: -; size: -; V: TRBV20-1; J: TRBJ1-6; CDR3: CSVRTSGSRYSPLHF; DNA: TGCAGTGTTAGGACTAGCGGGAGCCGATATTCACCCCTCCACTTT
D: TRBD2; size: -; V: TRBV5-1; J: TRBJ2-3; CDR3: CASSSGPTSGRSDTQYF; DNA: TGCGCCAGCAGCTCCGGACCGACTAGCGGGAGGTCGGATACGCAGTATTTT
D: -; size: -; V: TRBV3-2; J: TRBJ2-4; CDR3: CASRQTAPLENIQYF; DNA: TGTGCCAGCAGACAAACAGCACCCCTAGAAAACATTCAGTACTTC
D: -; size: -; V: TRBV5-1; J: TRBJ2-1; CDR3: CTSRGEVGQSAFNEQFF; DNA: TGCACCAGCAGAGGGGAGGTTGGGCAATCGGCCTTCAATGAGCAGTTCTTC
D: -; size: many; V: TRBV29-1; J: TRBJ2-7; CDR3: CSVETAGYEQYF; DNA: TGCAGCGTTGAAACAGCTGGATACGAGCAGTACTTC
D: TRBD1; size: many; V: TRBV29-1; J: TRBJ1-2; CDR3: CSVEPGQGYGYTF; DNA: TGCAGCGTTGAGCCGGGACAGGGCTACGGCTACACCTTC
D: TRBD1; size: many; V: TRBV20-1; J: TRBJ2-7; CDR3: CSAWTGATSDEQYF; DNA: TGCAGTGCTTGGACAGGGGCGACCTCTGACGAGCAGTACTTC
D: TRBD2; size: -; V: TRBV12-3/TRBV12-4; J: TRBJ2-1; CDR3: CASRGLAGQKAYSEQSF; DNA: TGTGCCAGCAGGGGACTAGCGGGTCAAAAGGCGTACAGTGAGCAGTCCTTC
D: TRBD2; size: -; V: TRBV7-2; J: TRBJ2-5; CDR3: CASSLNGGGAGQETQYF; DNA: TGTGCCAGCAGCTTAAACGGGGGGGGGGCGGGGCAAGAGACCCAGTACTTC
D: -; size: many; V: TRBV7-9; J: TRBJ1-1; CDR3: CASSRSDPGLGNTEAFF; DNA: TGTGCCAGCAGCCGCTCCGATCCAGGGTTAGGGAACACTGAAGCTTTCTTT
D: -; size: many; V: TRBV10-3; J: TRBJ2-1; CDR3: CAIRDLANEQFF; DNA: TGTGCCATCAGGGACTTAGCAAATGAGCAGTTCTTC
D: -; size: -; V: TRBV6-5; J: TRBJ1-6; CDR3: CASGRPGTGSSPLHF; DNA: TGTGCCAGCGGGCGTCCCGGGACCGGTAGCTCACCCCTCCACTTT
D: -; size: once; V: TRBV19; J: TRBJ1-5; CDR3: CASRLTGSNQPQHF; DNA: TGTGCCAGTAGACTTACCGGGAGTAATCAGCCCCAGCATTTT
D: -; size: many; V: TRBV5-1; J: TRBJ2-2; CDR3: CASSLAGGTTGELFF; DNA: TGCGCCAGCAGCTTGGCCGGGGGCACCACCGGGGAGCTGTTTTTT
D: -; size: many; V: TRBV3-1; J: TRBJ2-1; CDR3: CASRLGSSSYNEQFF; DNA: TGTGCCAGCAGATTAGGGTCAAGCTCCTACAATGAGCAGTTCTTC
D: -; size: -; V: TRBV9; J: TRBJ2-7; CDR3: CAGSVGQFNGQYF; DNA: TGTGCCGGCAGCGTAGGGCAGTTCAACGGGCAGTACTTC
D: TRBD2; size: -; V: TRBV7-8; J: TRBJ2-2; CDR3: CASGLEAGGGTGELFF; DNA: TGTGCCAGCGGCTTAGAGGCTGGCGGGGGCACCGGGGAGCTGTTTTTT
D: -; size: -; V: TRBV25-1; J: TRBJ2-2; CDR3: CASSDEDGLSTGELFF; DNA: TGTGCCAGCAGTGATGAGGACGGGCTGAGCACCGGGGAGCTGTTTTTT
D: TRBD2; size: many; V: TRBV6-1; J: TRBJ2-7; CDR3: CASSEALPRAGYEQYF; DNA: TGTGCCAGCAGTGAAGCGCTCCCCCGAGCGGGATACGAGCAGTACTTC
D: -; size: -; V: TRBV24-1; J: TRBJ2-3; CDR3: CATSDSGSTDTQYF; DNA: TGTGCCACCAGTGATTCAGGGAGCACAGATACGCAGTATTTT
D: TRBD1; size: few; V: TRBV27; J: TRBJ2-1; CDR3: CASSLRGQYNEQFF; DNA: TGTGCCAGCAGTTTGAGGGGGCAATACAATGAGCAGTTCTTC
D: -; size: medium-sized; V: TRBV5-1; J: TRBJ2-3; CDR3: CASSTGSTDTQYF; DNA: TGCGCCAGCAGCACGGGAAGCACAGATACGCAGTATTTT
D: TRBD2; size: many; V: TRBV2; J: TRBJ2-1; CDR3: CASSGGTSGSLGEQFF; DNA: TGTGCCAGCAGTGGCGGGACTAGCGGGAGTTTGGGTGAGCAGTTCTTC
D: TRBD1; size: many; V: TRBV4-2; J: TRBJ1-6; CDR3: CASSPGQGASPLHF; DNA: TGTGCCAGCAGCCCGGGACAGGGGGCTTCACCCCTCCACTTT